This is a list of T cell receptor beta chains from one sample in a study of blood T cell repertoires in COVID-19. Assay: immunoSEQ multiplex PCR; the TCRdb copy retains only in-frame clones and omits some. The data hold fewer than 200,000 clones, with over 80% observed a single time. The sequenced sample consisted of peripheral blood. The receptor source for this set is a woman aged 60-70 years who had recovered from COVID-19. CDR3s include the opening cysteine and the closing phenylalanine or tryptophan. Each record gives: V gene, clone size, D gene, J gene, CDR3 DNA, CDR3 protein. A D gene is named only where the DNA matches it firmly. A clone size is listed for some rows: how often the clone was seen (once, few, many), or a class if it is expanded.

>TRBV2|.|TRBD1|TRBJ1-1
TGTGCCAGCATGGGGACAGGAGGCACTGAAGCTTTCTTT
CASMGTGGTEAFF
>TRBV28|.|TRBD1|TRBJ1-2
TGTGCCAGCAGTTTATCAGGGGGCGAAGGCTACACCTTC
CASSLSGGEGYTF
>TRBV28|.|.|TRBJ1-1
TGTGCCAGCAGTTACGCGGGCGGAGGCACTGAAGCTTTCTTT
CASSYAGGGTEAFF
>TRBV5-5|.|.|TRBJ2-4
TGTGCCAGCAGCCGTGACAAGTTCAGGGACATTCAGTACTTC
CASSRDKFRDIQYF
>TRBV5-1|.|TRBD2|TRBJ2-5
TGCGCCAGCAGCACCGTTAGCGGGGGGGCCGGGGAGACCCAGTACTTC
CASSTVSGGAGETQYF
>TRBV12-3/TRBV12-4|few|.|TRBJ1-2
TGTGCCAGCAGTTTCGACAGATCTGGCTACACCTTC
CASSFDRSGYTF
>TRBV19|.|.|TRBJ2-5
TGTGCCAGTAGTATACTAGCGAAAGAGACCCAGTACTTC
CASSILAKETQYF
>TRBV4-1|.|TRBD1|TRBJ1-5
TGCGCCAGCAGCCAAGGTCGGGACAGGGCCAGAGGTCAGCCCCAGCATTTT
CASSQGRDRARGQPQHF
>TRBV19|.|.|TRBJ1-2
TGTGCCAGTAGGAGGGTAAACTATGGCTACACCTTC
CASRRVNYGYTF
>TRBV7-9|.|TRBD1|TRBJ1-6
TGTGCCAGCAGCCTAGGACAGGCCTCGGGATCACCCCTCCACTTT
CASSLGQASGSPLHF
>TRBV14|.|.|TRBJ1-4
TGTGCCAGCAGCCAGCCCAGGACAGCTGCTAATGAAAAACTGTTTTTT
CASSQPRTAANEKLFF
>TRBV3-1/TRBV3-2|.|.|TRBJ2-2
TGTGCCAGCAGCCAAGATTCGCGGGGTGCCAACACCGGGGAGCTGTTTTTT
CASSQDSRGANTGELFF
>TRBV19|few|TRBD1|TRBJ2-3
TGTGCCAGTAGTATTGGTTGGGGACAGGGGTCGTCAGATACGCAGTATTTT
CASSIGWGQGSSDTQYF
>TRBV3-1/TRBV3-2|.|TRBD1|TRBJ1-1
TGTGCCAGCAGCCAAGCAGGGGGAGCTTTCTTT
CASSQAGGAFF
>TRBV10-3|.|.|TRBJ1-2
TGTGCCATCAGTGAGTCGCACAGCAGCTATGGCTACACCTTC
CAISESHSSYGYTF
>TRBV28|few|TRBD2|TRBJ2-4
TGTGCCAGCAGTTTTAGTTTCGGGGGGGCAAACAAAAACATTCAGTACTTC
CASSFSFGGANKNIQYF
>TRBV19|.|TRBD1|TRBJ2-3
TGTGCCAGTAGTATAGGAGGGGGCGGGGATACGCAGTATTTT
CASSIGGGGDTQYF
>TRBV5-4|.|.|TRBJ2-1
TGTGCCAGCAGCCGAGCGGGGACAGGTTACAATGAGCAGTTCTTC
CASSRAGTGYNEQFF
>TRBV5-1|.|TRBD1|TRBJ1-3
TGCGCCAGCAGCTTGGTGGGACAGGGTTTGGGAAACACCATATATTTT
CASSLVGQGLGNTIYF
>TRBV2|once|.|TRBJ1-5
TGTGCCAGCAGTGTGGAAGGAGGTAATCAGCCCCAGCATTTT
CASSVEGGNQPQHF
>TRBV4-1|many|TRBD1|TRBJ1-6
TGCGCCAGCAGCCAGGTGACAGGGGAGGATTCACCCCTCCACTTT
CASSQVTGEDSPLHF
>TRBV5-1|.|.|TRBJ1-3
TGCGCCAGCAGCTTGGGGAGCTCTGGAAACACCATATATTTT
CASSLGSSGNTIYF